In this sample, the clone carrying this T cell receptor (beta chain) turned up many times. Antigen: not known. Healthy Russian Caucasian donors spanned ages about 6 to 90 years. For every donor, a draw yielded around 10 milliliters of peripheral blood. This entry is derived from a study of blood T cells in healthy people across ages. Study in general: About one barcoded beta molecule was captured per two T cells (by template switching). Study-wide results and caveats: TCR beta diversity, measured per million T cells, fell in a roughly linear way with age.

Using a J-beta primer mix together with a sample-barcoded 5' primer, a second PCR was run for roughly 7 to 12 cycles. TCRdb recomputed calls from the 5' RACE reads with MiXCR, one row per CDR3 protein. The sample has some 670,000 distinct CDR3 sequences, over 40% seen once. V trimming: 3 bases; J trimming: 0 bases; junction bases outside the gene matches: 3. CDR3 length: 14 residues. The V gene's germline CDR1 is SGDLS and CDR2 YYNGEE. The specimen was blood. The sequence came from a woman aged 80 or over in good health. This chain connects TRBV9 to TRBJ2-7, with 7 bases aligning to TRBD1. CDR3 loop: CASSETGTSYEQYF. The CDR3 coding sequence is TGTGCCAGCAGCGAGACAGGGACCTCCTACGAGCAGTACTTC.